This TCR beta chain was profiled in a study of blood T cell repertoires in COVID-19. About the study: Whether acute or convalescent, the COVID-19 samples came from the United States, Italy and Spain.

Under the authors' procedure: Reference gene primer amplification gave estimated nucleated cell counts. Method: immunoSEQ multiplex PCR; TCRdb's copy keeps in-frame clones and lacks some. From that table come the V and J calls and clone size; the DNA was used to work out D and trimming. The table shows 200,000 to 300,000 clones, with 87% occurring only once. V lost 3 bases to trimming and J lost 0 bases, with 8 bases between them. Germline V gene data show CDR1 as MNHEY and CDR2 as SVGEGT. This CDR3 has 14 residues. The chain carries TRBV6-2 or TRBV6-3 and TRBJ1-2; D uncertain. The clonotype originates from a woman between 50 and 59 years old with acute or convalescent COVID-19. The sample consisted of peripheral blood. CDR3 coding DNA: TGTGCCAGCAGTTATACAGTTCCTAACTATGGCTACACCTTC. The encoded protein is CASSYTVPNYGYTF.